These T cell receptor beta chains were read from a single sample in a study of a mutant IDH1 vaccine in newly diagnosed glioma. Their recognized antigens are unknown. TCRdb's table, derived via immunoSEQ multiplex PCR, lists solely in-frame clones and lacks some. The table lists 25,000 to 35,000 clones, 65% to 85% of them singletons, with roughly 8% in the top ten. The sequences come from PBMCs, collected from a glioma patient whose treatment included an IDH1 peptide vaccine. The receptors stem from a woman aged 18-29 years with glioma. The CDR3 runs from the conserved cysteine through the conserved F or W. The order of the fields is D gene, clone size, V gene, J gene, CDR3 DNA, CDR3 protein. D genes are given only for firm matches. The size field is filled for only some rows; it gives once, few, many or a size class.

d_call: NA
clone_size: NA
v_call: TRBV7-2
j_call: TRBJ2-7
cdr3_nt: TGTGCCAGCAGCTCCGCCTTCCGGGGGTTAACGGGAGAGCAGTACTTC
cdr3_aa: CASSSAFRGLTGEQYF

d_call: TRBD1
clone_size: NA
v_call: TRBV6-1
j_call: TRBJ2-7
cdr3_nt: TGTGCCAGCAGTGCAGGGGGTAGCTCCTACGAGCAGTACTTC
cdr3_aa: CASSAGGSSYEQYF

d_call: NA
clone_size: NA
v_call: TRBV7-8
j_call: TRBJ1-1
cdr3_nt: TGTGCCAGCAGCTTAAAGGGTTGGGGAAACACTGAAGCTTTCTTT
cdr3_aa: CASSLKGWGNTEAFF

d_call: NA
clone_size: NA
v_call: TRBV30
j_call: TRBJ2-1
cdr3_nt: TGTGCCTGGAGTGTATTAGGCCTTTACAATGAGCAGTTCTTC
cdr3_aa: CAWSVLGLYNEQFF

d_call: TRBD1
clone_size: few
v_call: TRBV6-5
j_call: TRBJ2-7
cdr3_nt: TGTGCCAGCAGCCCCGGGACAGGGTCCTACGAGCAGTACTTC
cdr3_aa: CASSPGTGSYEQYF

d_call: NA
clone_size: NA
v_call: TRBV7-9
j_call: TRBJ1-4
cdr3_nt: TGTGCCAGCAGCTTGCTGCCAACTAATGAAAAACTGTTTTTT
cdr3_aa: CASSLLPTNEKLFF

d_call: TRBD1
clone_size: NA
v_call: TRBV25-1
j_call: TRBJ1-1
cdr3_nt: TGTGCCAGCAGCCCAGGGGGAGGCATGAACACTGAAGCTTTCTTT
cdr3_aa: CASSPGGGMNTEAFF

d_call: TRBD1
clone_size: NA
v_call: TRBV6-4
j_call: TRBJ2-1
cdr3_nt: TGTGCCAGCAGTGACTCGGACAGGAATGAGCAGTTCTTC
cdr3_aa: CASSDSDRNEQFF

d_call: NA
clone_size: NA
v_call: TRBV19
j_call: TRBJ2-5
cdr3_nt: TGTGCCAGTAGCCCCAGGGGTCGTGGTGGGGGTATAGAGACCCAGTACTTC
cdr3_aa: CASSPRGRGGGIETQYF

d_call: NA
clone_size: NA
v_call: TRBV7-8
j_call: TRBJ1-5
cdr3_nt: TGTGCCAGCAGCACCAGGGATGGGGCCAATCAGCCCCAGCATTTT
cdr3_aa: CASSTRDGANQPQHF

d_call: TRBD1
clone_size: NA
v_call: TRBV13
j_call: TRBJ2-7
cdr3_nt: TGTGCCAGCAGCTTAGTATTGGGACAGAGCTCCTACGAGCAGTACTTC
cdr3_aa: CASSLVLGQSSYEQYF

d_call: NA
clone_size: few
v_call: TRBV11-3
j_call: TRBJ1-3
cdr3_nt: TGTGCCAGCAGCTTACGTGGAAACACCATATATTTT
cdr3_aa: CASSLRGNTIYF

d_call: NA
clone_size: NA
v_call: TRBV29-1
j_call: TRBJ2-1
cdr3_nt: TGCAGCGCAAAACACGTAACATACAATGAGCAGTTCTTC
cdr3_aa: CSAKHVTYNEQFF

d_call: TRBD2
clone_size: NA
v_call: TRBV18
j_call: TRBJ2-7
cdr3_nt: TGTGCCAGCTCCCCCACTAGCGGCAACGCCTACGAGCAGTACTTC
cdr3_aa: CASSPTSGNAYEQYF

d_call: NA
clone_size: NA
v_call: TRBV10-2
j_call: TRBJ1-2
cdr3_nt: TGCGCCAGCAGTGAGAAGCCGTCCTATGGCTACACCTTC
cdr3_aa: CASSEKPSYGYTF

d_call: NA
clone_size: NA
v_call: TRBV5-6
j_call: TRBJ2-1
cdr3_nt: TGTGCCAGCAGCTTGGTTTCTGGGGGGCCGTTGGGCTCCTACAATGAGCAGTTCTTC
cdr3_aa: CASSLVSGGPLGSYNEQFF

d_call: TRBD1
clone_size: NA
v_call: TRBV10-3
j_call: TRBJ1-2
cdr3_nt: TGTGCCATCGGGCGTTCGACAGGGAACTATGGCTACACCTTC
cdr3_aa: CAIGRSTGNYGYTF

d_call: NA
clone_size: NA
v_call: TRBV28
j_call: TRBJ1-1
cdr3_nt: TGTGCCAGCAGTCCACCGTTCCTGTCACAGGGTAACACTGAAGCTTTCTTT
cdr3_aa: CASSPPFLSQGNTEAFF

d_call: NA
clone_size: NA
v_call: TRBV6-5
j_call: TRBJ1-4
cdr3_nt: TGTGCCAGCAGTTCTTCAGACGAAAAACTGTTTTTT
cdr3_aa: CASSSSDEKLFF

d_call: TRBD2
clone_size: NA
v_call: TRBV7-9
j_call: TRBJ2-6
cdr3_nt: TGTGCCAGCAGCCCCATAGCGGGGACCTACTCTGGGGCCAACGTCCTGACTTTC
cdr3_aa: CASSPIAGTYSGANVLTF

d_call: TRBD1
clone_size: NA
v_call: TRBV5-4
j_call: TRBJ2-2
cdr3_nt: TGTGCCAGCAGCTTAGGTGGGAGGGGTGTACAGGGGGCCACCGGGGAGCTGTTTTTT
cdr3_aa: CASSLGGRGVQGATGELFF

d_call: TRBD1
clone_size: few
v_call: TRBV6-5
j_call: TRBJ1-2
cdr3_nt: TGTGCCAGCAGTTACTCCCCAGGGGGCGTCTATGGCTACACCTTC
cdr3_aa: CASSYSPGGVYGYTF

d_call: NA
clone_size: NA
v_call: TRBV4-1
j_call: TRBJ2-1
cdr3_nt: TGCGCCAGCAGCCACCGCCGACAGGATCAGTCGGATGAGCAGTTCTTC
cdr3_aa: CASSHRRQDQSDEQFF

d_call: TRBD1
clone_size: NA
v_call: TRBV7-2
j_call: TRBJ1-2
cdr3_nt: TGTGCCAGCAGCCCCCAGACAGGGGGTGCTAACTATGGCTACACCTTC
cdr3_aa: CASSPQTGGANYGYTF

d_call: NA
clone_size: NA
v_call: TRBV5-1
j_call: TRBJ1-1
cdr3_nt: TGCGCCAGCAGCTTGAGAGGGATTGAGGATGAAGCTTTCTTT
cdr3_aa: CASSLRGIEDEAFF

d_call: TRBD1
clone_size: NA
v_call: TRBV29-1
j_call: TRBJ2-7
cdr3_nt: TGCAGCGTTGATGGGACAGGGAGATCCTACGAGCAGTACTTC
cdr3_aa: CSVDGTGRSYEQYF

d_call: NA
clone_size: NA
v_call: TRBV19
j_call: TRBJ1-4
cdr3_nt: TGTGCCAGTAGTATAATTCGATTTAATGAAAAACTGTTTTTT
cdr3_aa: CASSIIRFNEKLFF

d_call: TRBD2
clone_size: NA
v_call: TRBV2
j_call: TRBJ2-7
cdr3_nt: TGTGCCAGCAGGCCCTCGGGGGGGCCCGAGCAGTACTTC
cdr3_aa: CASRPSGGPEQYF

d_call: TRBD1
clone_size: NA
v_call: TRBV6-6
j_call: TRBJ1-1
cdr3_nt: TGTGCCAGCAGAGATACAGGGGGTGAAGCTTTCTTT
cdr3_aa: CASRDTGGEAFF

d_call: NA
clone_size: NA
v_call: TRBV5-1
j_call: TRBJ2-7
cdr3_nt: TGCGCCAGCCGCGGTATGGGGGGCGTTACGTCCGAGCAGTACTTC
cdr3_aa: CASRGMGGVTSEQYF

d_call: NA
clone_size: NA
v_call: TRBV4-3
j_call: TRBJ1-2
cdr3_nt: TGCGCCAGCAGCCAAGGAGGGGGGTGGTATGGCTACACCTTC
cdr3_aa: CASSQGGGWYGYTF

d_call: NA
clone_size: NA
v_call: TRBV7-2
j_call: TRBJ1-1
cdr3_nt: TGTGCCAGCAGCTTCCAGGGTAACGAGGGAGCTTTCTTT
cdr3_aa: CASSFQGNEGAFF

d_call: NA
clone_size: NA
v_call: TRBV9
j_call: TRBJ2-1
cdr3_nt: TGTGCCAGCAGCGTAGCACGGGGTCGTAATGAGCAGTTCTTC
cdr3_aa: CASSVARGRNEQFF

d_call: NA
clone_size: NA
v_call: TRBV7-9
j_call: TRBJ2-6
cdr3_nt: TGTGCCAGCAGCTTATGGGATTCTGGGGCCAACGTCCTGACTTTC
cdr3_aa: CASSLWDSGANVLTF

d_call: NA
clone_size: NA
v_call: TRBV14
j_call: TRBJ2-3
cdr3_nt: TGTGCCAGCAGCCAAGGCCAGTATACGCAGTATTTT
cdr3_aa: CASSQGQYTQYF

d_call: NA
clone_size: NA
v_call: TRBV7-2
j_call: TRBJ1-5
cdr3_nt: TGTGCCAGCAGCCCGACACTAAGCAATCAGCCCCAGCATTTT
cdr3_aa: CASSPTLSNQPQHF

d_call: TRBD2
clone_size: NA
v_call: TRBV6-6
j_call: TRBJ2-5
cdr3_nt: TGTGCCAGCAGCCGAGCGGGGGGTTATGAGACCCAGTACTTC
cdr3_aa: CASSRAGGYETQYF

d_call: NA
clone_size: NA
v_call: TRBV15
j_call: TRBJ2-2
cdr3_nt: TGTGCCACCAACCGCGAGGAAACCGGGGAGCTGTTTTTT
cdr3_aa: CATNREETGELFF

d_call: TRBD2
clone_size: NA
v_call: TRBV5-4
j_call: TRBJ2-3
cdr3_nt: TGTGCCAGCAGCTTGGGACTAGCGGGAGTAGGCACAGATACGCAGTATTTT
cdr3_aa: CASSLGLAGVGTDTQYF

d_call: NA
clone_size: NA
v_call: TRBV4-2
j_call: TRBJ1-5
cdr3_nt: TGTGCCAGCAGCCCACAGCTTAGCAATCAGCCCCAGCATTTT
cdr3_aa: CASSPQLSNQPQHF

d_call: TRBD1
clone_size: NA
v_call: TRBV5-6
j_call: TRBJ1-2
cdr3_nt: TGTGCCAGCAGCCTGGACAGGGGCTCCTATGGCTACACCTTC
cdr3_aa: CASSLDRGSYGYTF

d_call: NA
clone_size: NA
v_call: TRBV19
j_call: TRBJ2-2
cdr3_nt: TGTGCCAGTAGTGGAGGGGCGGGGATGAACACCGGGGAGCTGTTTTTT
cdr3_aa: CASSGGAGMNTGELFF

d_call: TRBD1
clone_size: NA
v_call: TRBV5-1
j_call: TRBJ2-7
cdr3_nt: TGCGCCAGCAGCCCCCAGGACAGGAGCTACGAGCAGTACTTC
cdr3_aa: CASSPQDRSYEQYF